The 28 T cell receptor beta chains below were found in one sample sequenced in a study of identical twins. A single record per CDR3 protein comes from TCRdb applying MiXCR to the 5' RACE reads. The sample gives 200,000 to 250,000 distinct CDR3 sequences, approximately 8% of which show up once; less than 6.5% is in the top ten. These same records also appear under a second study, on yellow fever vaccine responses in identical twins.

The sequenced material came from CD8+ T cells sorted from blood. The receptors stem from a woman aged 18-29 years in good health.

On this clonotype itself: At one boundary the junction diverges from the germline segment, which might be a read error. CDR3: CASSLGSGGSTDKQYF. CDR3 DNA sequence: TGTGCCAGCAGCTTAGGGAGCGGGGGTAGCACAGATAAGCAGTATTTT. This chain joins TRBV11-2 and TRBJ2-3; 8 bases agree with TRBD2. The length of the CDR3 is 16 residues. The germline V gene encodes CDR1 SGHAT and CDR2 FQNNGV.

The chain recombines TRBV5-6 with TRBJ1-6; 8 nucleotides align to TRBD1. The CDR3 has 14 residues. J lost 9 bases, V lost 2 bases, and 4 bases had no gene match. The germline CDR1 and CDR2 sequences are SGHDT and YYEEEE. CDR3 nucleotide sequence: TGTGCCAGCAGCTTCGGGACAGGCCCTTCACCCCTCCACTTT. It yields the protein CASSFGTGPSPLHF.

This clonotype was recorded many times. The genes are TRBV4-1 and TRBJ1-4, with 9 bases that match TRBD1. V shed 6 bases and J 7 bases; nucleotides not matched to a gene: 3. Per germline, CDR1 MGHRA and CDR2 YSYEKL. This CDR3 has 13 residues. CDR3 DNA: TGCGCCAGCAGACAGGGGGCGGGTGAAAAACTGTTTTTT. Translating it yields CASRQGAGEKLFF.

This clonotype was found a few times. The chain joins TRBV4-1 to TRBJ2-5; 9 bases fit TRBD1. CDR3 size: 18 residues. Germline CDR1 MGHRA, CDR2 YSYEKL. Germline trimming cut 0 bases from V and 4 bases from J; bases unmatched to any gene: 12. The CDR3 sequence is CASSQDLVGTGIVETQYF. In DNA, the CDR3 is TGCGCCAGCAGCCAAGATTTAGTTGGGACAGGGATTGTAGAGACCCAGTACTTC.

This clonotype was seen a few times. V is TRBV4-2 and J is TRBJ2-1; D is possibly TRBD2 (6 bases). This CDR3 comprises 14 residues. Looked up from germline, CDR1 is LGHNA and CDR2 is YNFKEQ. Trimming removed 3 bases at V and 5 bases at J, with 11 bases between. The CDR3 reads CASSHLGLDNEQFF. As DNA, the CDR3 is TGTGCCAGCAGCCACCTGGGACTTGACAATGAGCAGTTCTTC.

This clonotype appeared a few times. The chain links TRBV27 to TRBJ2-3; 9 nucleotides align to TRBD2. This CDR3 spans 18 amino acids. Germline V lookup: CDR1 MNHEY, CDR2 SMNVEV (reference sequence). Losses at the gene ends were 0 bases for V and 0 bases for J; bases not matched to a gene: 7. CDR3: CASSLSGGGALSTDTQYF. The CDR3 nucleotides read TGTGCCAGCAGTTTATCGGGCGGGGGGGCCTTGAGCACAGATACGCAGTATTTT.

In this sample, this clonotype turned up many times. Here the CDR3 DNA reads TGTGCCAGCAGTTTTCGGCAGGGTGGGAACACTGAAGCTTTCTTT. Translated, it gives CASSFRQGGNTEAFF. This chain connects TRBV28 to TRBJ1-1, with D possibly matching TRBD1 (5 bases). The CDR3 spans 15 residues. CDR1 is MDHEN and CDR2 is SYDVKM in the germline V gene. Deletions cut 3 bases from V and 1 base from J, with 12 bases between.

This clonotype was seen many times. The chain employs TRBV5-1 and TRBJ2-2; D unresolved. Trimming stripped 1 base from V and 4 bases from J, with 17 bases between. The germline gives CDR1 SGHRS, CDR2 YFSETQ. This CDR3 contains 17 residues. CDR3 loop: CASSLHGPGSATGELFF. DNA for the CDR3: TGCGCCAGCAGCTTGCACGGTCCCGGCTCGGCCACCGGGGAGCTGTTTTTT. Filled out from reference TRBV5-1 and TRBJ2-2, the complete variable domain reads KAGVTQTPRYLIKTRGQQVTLSCSPISGHRSVSWYQQTPGQGLQFLFEYFSETQRNKGNFPGRFSGRQFSNSRSEMNVSTLELGDSALYLCASSLHGPGSATGELFFGEGSRLTVL.

This chain joins TRBV20-1 and TRBJ2-1, with D uncertain. The CDR3 spans 16 residues. V was pared by 0 bases and J by 3 bases, with 15 bases between. Germline CDR1 DFQATT, CDR2 SNEGSKA (reference sequence). The CDR3 nucleotides read TGCAGTGCTAGAGATACCTGGATAGGAAGCTACAATGAGCAGTTCTTC. Its protein is CSARDTWIGSYNEQFF.

V usage is TRBV11-1 and J usage is TRBJ2-1; 16 nucleotides line up with TRBD2. The germline V gene encodes CDR1 SGHAT and CDR2 FQDESV (reference sequence). The CDR3 is 21 residues long. The junction had 18 bases not matched to a gene; V was cut back by 1 base and J by 9 bases. The CDR3 nucleotides read TGTGCCAGCAGCTTAGGTCGCCCCTTGCCCGGGACTAGCGGGGGGGCCGGTGAGCAGTTCTTC. It yields the protein CASSLGRPLPGTSGGAGEQFF.

This clonotype was found many times. The rearrangement joins TRBV20-1 to TRBJ2-6, with a possible D match to TRBD2 (6 bases). This CDR3 region has 17 residues. In germline, CDR1 is DFQATT, CDR2 SNEGSKA (reference sequence). With 2 bases removed from V and 0 bases from J, the gap between germline ends came to 14 bases. CDR3 loop: CSARRRGSLSGANVLTF. In nucleotides, the CDR3 is TGCAGTGCTAGAAGGAGGGGTAGTCTCTCTGGGGCCAACGTCCTGACTTTC.

This rearrangement joins TRBV28 to TRBJ2-5; 10 positions match TRBD2. V dropped 4 bases and J dropped 5; count of bases not matched to a gene: 7. CDR3 length: 15 amino acids. From germline, CDR1 is MDHEN and CDR2 SYDVKM. The CDR3 DNA reads as TGTGCCAGCAGTTGGACTAGCGGCCCTCGTGAGACCCAGTACTTC. Protein sequence: CASSWTSGPRETQYF.

The table lists this clonotype with many counts. V is TRBV10-3 and J is TRBJ2-1; D remains ambiguous. Trimming removed 7 bases at V and 6 bases at J, with 13 bases between. CDR3 length equals 13 residues. Germline CDR1 reads ENHRY; CDR2 reads SYGVKD. The CDR3 spells CAITSPGTNEQFF. DNA for the CDR3: TGTGCCATCACCTCCCCCGGCACCAATGAGCAGTTCTTC.

V and J are TRBV28 and TRBJ2-7; D is uncertain. CDR3 length: 15 residues. The germline V gene encodes CDR1 MDHEN and CDR2 SYDVKM. Between the trimmed V and J ends, which lost 6 bases and 2 bases, there was a span of 17 bases. The DNA for the CDR3 is TGTGCCAGCAGCCGGACCGCCACGCAACCCTACGAGCAGTACTTC. The encoded protein is CASSRTATQPYEQYF.

This clonotype was detected ten times or more. CDR3 nucleotides: TGCAGTGCTAGGGGACAGGAGAATTACGAGCAGTACTTC. It encodes CSARGQENYEQYF. This sequence joins TRBV20-1 and TRBJ2-7, with 8 bases matching TRBD1. CDR1 and CDR2 from the germline V gene are DFQATT and SNEGSKA (reference sequence). The CDR3 totals 13 residues. V lost 3 bases, J lost 4 bases, and 5 bases stayed unmatched.

The chain uses TRBV20-1 and TRBJ2-7, with 7 bases aligning to TRBD1. From germline, CDR1 is DFQATT and CDR2 SNEGSKA (reference sequence). V shed 5 bases and J 6 bases; nucleotides not matched to a gene: 16. The CDR3 length is 15 residues. Here the CDR3 DNA reads TGCAGTGCTTTAGGAACCACAGGGGTGGCCGGCGAGCAGTACTTC. It specifies CSALGTTGVAGEQYF.

In its sample, this clonotype was seen a few times. The chain carries TRBV7-9 and TRBJ2-7; TRBD2 matches at 11 bases. The J segment lost 2 bases and the V segment lost 4 bases, leaving 7 bases of the junction unmatched. The CDR3 loop spans 16 amino acids. CDR1 SEHNR and CDR2 FQNEAQ come from the germline V gene (reference sequence). CDR3 loop: CASSSDGLAGAYEQYF. The CDR3 DNA follows: TGTGCCAGCAGCTCCGACGGACTAGCGGGCGCCTACGAGCAGTACTTC.

This clonotype was seen only a few times. J is TRBJ1-2 and V is TRBV5-1; D is perhaps TRBD1 (5 bases). V shed 2 bases and J shed 6 bases, with 14 bases lying between them. Looked up from germline, CDR1 is SGHRS and CDR2 is YFSETQ. The CDR3 spans 14 residues. CDR3 sequence (DNA): TGCGCCAGCAGCTTCCCCAGGGAAGGAGATGGCTACACCTTC. It is translated as CASSFPREGDGYTF.

The chain is built from TRBV15 and TRBJ2-7; 7 nucleotides agree with TRBD2. The germline V gene has CDR1 LNHNV and CDR2 YYDKDF (reference sequence). This CDR3 comprises 13 residues. Trimming took 6 bases from V and 3 from J; bases not matched to a gene: 5. The CDR3 reads CATRREGGYEQYV. CDR3 sequence (DNA): TGTGCCACCAGGAGGGAGGGCGGCTACGAGCAGTACGTC.

This clonotype was observed a few times. This chain uses TRBV4-1 with TRBJ2-1; the D call may be TRBD1 or TRBD2 (5 bases each). The V and J ends lost 2 bases and 0 bases respectively, with 11 bases between them. This CDR3 has 16 amino acids. The germline gives CDR1 MGHRA, CDR2 YSYEKL. CDR3 amino acids: CASSQQGASSYNEQFF. DNA of the CDR3: TGCGCCAGCAGCCAACAGGGAGCGAGCTCCTACAATGAGCAGTTCTTC.

Only a few counts were recorded for this clonotype. V gene TRBV27 combines with J gene TRBJ1-6; D unresolved. V was cut by 4 bases and J by 6 bases, with 10 bases left in between. Germline assignment: CDR1 MNHEY and CDR2 SMNVEV (reference sequence). The CDR3 is made up of 14 amino acids. The CDR3 reads CASSSPGPNSPLHF. The CDR3 DNA reads as TGTGCCAGCAGTTCCCCCGGGCCTAATTCACCCCTCCACTTT.

This clonotype was seen more than once but under ten times. This chain uses TRBV2 with TRBJ2-3; 15 nucleotides line up with TRBD2. The length of the CDR3 is 21 residues. Germline-derived CDR1 and CDR2 are SNHLY and FYNNEI. After removal of 2 bases from V and 0 bases from J, the junction contained 12 bases not matched to a gene. The CDR3 loop reads CASSEKGTSGRINPSTDTQYF. The CDR3 region has the DNA TGTGCCAGCAGTGAAAAAGGGACTAGCGGGAGGATAAACCCTAGCACAGATACGCAGTATTTT. Full variable domain (rest looked up from reference TRBV2 and TRBJ2-3): EPEVTQTPSHQVTQMGQEVILRCVPISNHLYFYWYRQILGQKVEFLVSFYNNEISEKSEIFDDQFSVERPDGSNFTLKIRSTKLEDSAMYFCASSEKGTSGRINPSTDTQYFGPGTRLTVL.

The chain combines TRBV7-1 with TRBJ2-7, with TRBD1 matching over 7 bases. TRBV7-1 is an ORF, with its function uncertain. J lost 4 bases, V lost 4 bases, and 4 bases had no gene match. The CDR3 spans 13 residues. CDR3 in DNA: TGTGCCAGCAGCTTTTACAGGGGATACGAGCAGTACTTC. Its translation is CASSFYRGYEQYF.

This clonotype was seen a handful of times. The genes are TRBV20-1 and TRBJ2-7; D possibly uses TRBD1 or TRBD2 (5 bases each). The V and J ends lost 6 bases and 6 bases respectively, with 15 bases between them. Germline-derived CDR1 and CDR2 are DFQATT and SNEGSKA (reference sequence). The CDR3 runs to 12 residues. CDR3 in amino acids: CSATEVGGEQYF. CDR3 in DNA: TGCAGTGCAACCGAAGTTGGGGGCGAGCAGTACTTC.

This clonotype was found a few times. V is TRBV20-1 and J is TRBJ1-2, with D maybe TRBD1 (5 bases). Trimming took off 2 bases at V and 2 bases at J, with 18 bases between the two ends. CDR3 length: 16 amino acids. Germline CDR1 is DFQATT and CDR2 is SNEGSKA (reference sequence). DNA for the CDR3: TGCAGTGCTAGAAGGGATCGGGGCAGATCGAACTATGGCTACACCTTC. Translated: CSARRDRGRSNYGYTF.

This chain uses TRBV12-3 or TRBV12-4 with TRBJ2-7; D gene ambiguous. With 5 bases removed from V and 3 bases from J, the gap between germline ends came to 11 bases. This CDR3 has 13 amino acids. In nucleotides, the CDR3 is TGTGCCAGCAGTGAAACTAAGGGCTACGAGCAGTACTTC. This sequence encodes CASSETKGYEQYF.

This clonotype was counted between two and nine times. The chain recombines TRBV2 with TRBJ2-2; weak D call: TRBD2 (6 bases). CDR1 SNHLY and CDR2 FYNNEI come from the germline V gene. V was cut by 7 bases and J by 0 bases, with 12 bases left in between. There are 15 residues in the CDR3. Written as DNA, the CDR3 is TGTGCCAGCAAGGAGGGAAGGGCGAACACCGGGGAGCTGTTTTTT. This gives the protein CASKEGRANTGELFF. The full variable domain, rest sourced from reference TRBV2 and TRBJ2-2, is EPEVTQTPSHQVTQMGQEVILRCVPISNHLYFYWYRQILGQKVEFLVSFYNNEISEKSEIFDDQFSVERPDGSNFTLKIRSTKLEDSAMYFCASKEGRANTGELFFGEGSRLTVL.

The chain employs TRBV6-5 and TRBJ2-6; 10 bases fit TRBD2. V shed 2 bases and J 1 base; nucleotides not matched to a gene: 5. Germline loops: CDR1 MNHEY, CDR2 SVGAGI. The CDR3 totals 18 residues. CDR3 in DNA: TGTGCCAGCAGTTACGGGGCTAGCGGGAGTTCTGGGGCCAACGTCCTGACTTTC. Encoded protein: CASSYGASGSSGANVLTF.